Listed below are T cell receptor beta chains from one sample, sequenced in a study of T cells in Graves' hyperthyroidism and ophthalmopathy. TCRdb re-derived calls from the multiplex PCR reads in MiXCR, one entry per CDR3 protein. This sample has about 320,000 distinct CDR3 sequences; 15% to 20% occur once, and the top ten carry roughly a third. The sequenced material came from blood. All receptors come from a man younger than 40 with Graves' hyperthyroidism. The CDR3 runs from the conserved cysteine through the conserved F or W. Fields, in order: J gene, V gene, D gene, CDR3 length, clone size, CDR3 DNA, CDR3 protein. D genes are given only for firm matches. Clone size is shown for a subset of rows, as once, few, many or a class of expanded clone.

>TRBJ2-5|TRBV4-1|-|18|-
TGCGCCAGCAGCCAAGAGGGACGGGCGGATGTGTACCAAGAGACCCAGTACTTC
CASSQEGRADVYQETQYF
>TRBJ2-3|TRBV11-1|TRBD2|16|few
TGTGCCAGCAGCTTAACTAGCGGGAGGAAACTAGATACGCAGTATTTT
CASSLTSGRKLDTQYF
>TRBJ1-1|TRBV7-3|-|12|many
TGTGCCAGCAGCCCATCGGCAGGGGAAGCTTTCTTT
CASSPSAGEAFF
>TRBJ1-4|TRBV28|TRBD1|16|few
TGTGCCAGCAGTTCCCACAGGGGTGCAACTAATGAAAAACTGTTTTTT
CASSSHRGATNEKLFF
>TRBJ1-2|TRBV7-8|-|13|-
TGTGCCAGCAGCTTAACCCTTAACTATGGCTACACCTTC
CASSLTLNYGYTF
>TRBJ2-1|TRBV4-2|TRBD2|14|few
TGTGCCAGCAGCCAACCGCTAGCGGGAGGGGAGCAGTTCTTC
CASSQPLAGGEQFF
>TRBJ1-4|TRBV6-1|-|16|few
TGTGCCAGCAGCCACCCCGACGAGGGTGGTGGTGAAAAACTGTTTTTT
CASSHPDEGGGEKLFF
>TRBJ1-2|TRBV19|TRBD1|17|-
TGTGCCAGTACCCGGGACAGGGGGAGCCAGTTTAACTATGGCTACACCTTC
CASTRDRGSQFNYGYTF
>TRBJ2-3|TRBV6-5|-|16|few
TGTGCCAGCAGTTACTCCGGGAGTACTGCCTTCGATACGCAGTATTTT
CASSYSGSTAFDTQYF
>TRBJ1-5|TRBV6-1|-|14|many
TGTGCCAGCAGTTCTCAGGGAAGCAATCAGCCCCAGCATTTT
CASSSQGSNQPQHF
>TRBJ1-6|TRBV5-1|TRBD1|14|-
TGCGCCAGCAGGAGGGGGGACAGAGATTCACCCCTCCACTTT
CASRRGDRDSPLHF
>TRBJ2-7|TRBV3-1|-|15|-
TGTGCCAGCAGCCCGCTCGGGTTTGGGTTAGACATGCAGTACTTC
CASSPLGFGLDMQYF
>TRBJ1-1|TRBV6-2/TRBV6-3|-|13|many
TGTGCCAGCAGTTATTCCCTGAACACTGAAGCTTTCTTT
CASSYSLNTEAFF
>TRBJ2-7|TRBV5-1|TRBD1|15|many
TGCGCCAGCAGCGTGAGAGGAGACAGGGCCTACGAGCAGTACTTC
CASSVRGDRAYEQYF
>TRBJ1-5|TRBV4-2|TRBD1|14|many
TGTGCCAGCAGCCTGACAGGGAGAAACCAGCCCCAGCATTTT
CASSLTGRNQPQHF
>TRBJ1-4|TRBV5-1|-|15|-
TGCGCCAGCAGCCCGGGTTATTGGGGTCGAGAAAAACTGTTTTTT
CASSPGYWGREKLFF
>TRBJ2-3|TRBV20-1|TRBD1|13|many
TGCAGTGTGGAGACAGGGGAATGGGATACGCAGTATTTT
CSVETGEWDTQYF
>TRBJ2-2|TRBV19|TRBD2|19|-
TGTGCCAGTAGTGCCCGGACTAGCGGGAGGGCCTTCAACACCGGGGAGCTGTTTTTT
CASSARTSGRAFNTGELFF
>TRBJ1-4|TRBV7-9|-|14|-
TGTGCCAGCAGTTCCGCGGGGAAGCGCGAAAAACTGTTTTTT
CASSSAGKREKLFF
>TRBJ1-2|TRBV7-2|-|14|few
TGTGCCAGCAGCTTAGATCCAGGGAGCTATGGCTACACCTTC
CASSLDPGSYGYTF
>TRBJ1-6|TRBV29-1|-|13|many
TGCAGCGTTTCATCAGGGAATAATTCACCCCTCCACTTT
CSVSSGNNSPLHF
>TRBJ2-1|TRBV4-2|-|16|few
TGTGCCAGCAGCCCACTAGCTCGCTCCTCGAGGGATGAGCAGTTCTTC
CASSPLARSSRDEQFF
>TRBJ2-2|TRBV4-1|-|16|-
TGCGCCAGCAGCCAAGATGGGGGAGCCCGCACCGGGGAGCTGTTTTTT
CASSQDGGARTGELFF
>TRBJ2-7|TRBV28|-|14|many
TGTGCCAGCAGATTCCCGGGACGGGACTGGGAGCAGTACTTC
CASRFPGRDWEQYF
>TRBJ1-1|TRBV4-2|-|16|-
TGTGCCAGCAGCCAAGGGGGCCAGGGCCTGAACACTGAAGCTTTCTTT
CASSQGGQGLNTEAFF
>TRBJ1-2|TRBV2|-|14|many
TGTGCCAGCAGTACCCGGACAGCAAGCTATGGCTACACCTTC
CASSTRTASYGYTF
>TRBJ2-1|TRBV7-6|TRBD2|17|-
TGTGCCAGCAGCTTAGATGGCGGGAGGCCCTTCGGACATGAGCAGTTCTTC
CASSLDGGRPFGHEQFF
>TRBJ1-1|TRBV29-1|TRBD1|15|-
TGCAGCGTCAGTTGGGGGGGACAGACGAACACTGAAGCTTTCTTT
CSVSWGGQTNTEAFF
>TRBJ1-1|TRBV20-1|TRBD1|13|-
TGCAGTGCTAGAGGTACCACAGGGGAGGAAGCTTTCTTT
CSARGTTGEEAFF
>TRBJ2-7|TRBV5-4|TRBD1|13|-
TGTGCCAGCCAACAGGGGGGCACCTACGAGCAGTACTTC
CASQQGGTYEQYF
>TRBJ2-1|TRBV20-1|-|14|few
TGCAGTGCTAGCGGGTCGAGCTCCTACAATGAGCAGTTCTTC
CSASGSSSYNEQFF
>TRBJ2-5|TRBV29-1|-|13|-
TGCAGCGTTGTACCCCAGAACCAAGAGACCCAGTACTTC
CSVVPQNQETQYF
>TRBJ1-2|TRBV5-1|-|14|many
TGCGCCAGCAGCCCCGAAGCCCATTTGGGGGGCTACACCTTC
CASSPEAHLGGYTF
>TRBJ2-2|TRBV9|TRBD2|17|-
TGTGCCAGCAGCCGGTCCGGGGGACTAGCGGGCACCGGGGAGCTGTTTTTT
CASSRSGGLAGTGELFF
>TRBJ2-1|TRBV27|-|15|-
TGTGCCAGCAGTTCTGTGGGGGGGGCTGTGGATGAGCAGTTCTTC
CASSSVGGAVDEQFF